The rows below give T cell receptor beta chains drawn from one sample of a study of T cells expressing NK-cell markers. TCRdb re-analyzed the 5' RACE reads; it lists each CDR3 protein once, without DNA. The ten top clones account for around 4.3%, within a sample of around 260,000 distinct CDR3 sequences. The sequenced material came from blood T cells: a sorted CD56 or NKG2C T cell subset, CD4+ or CD8+ T cells, or bulk PBMC T cells (not recorded which). Source of these receptors: a woman between 18 and 70 years old in good health. Each CDR3 is given with its conserved first and last residue.

length | J | V | CDR3
14 | TRBJ2-1 | TRBV5-1 | CASSLAAVDNEQFF
16 | TRBJ2-5 | TRBV5-1 | CASSSSNLAAQETQYF
14 | TRBJ2-1 | TRBV11-1 | CASSLGRAANEQFF
14 | TRBJ1-5 | TRBV7-9 | CASSARDSNQPQHF
14 | TRBJ1-1 | TRBV28 | CASSTQGRNTEAFF
13 | TRBJ2-1 | TRBV5-4 | CASGLPSYNEQFF
16 | TRBJ1-3 | TRBV15 | CATSRDPQGSGNTIYF
15 | TRBJ1-2 | TRBV30 | CAWTPQDIVIYGYTF
13 | TRBJ2-7 | TRBV6-6 | CASSYEVRYEQYF
19 | TRBJ1-1 | TRBV11-2 | CASSSPFMVGAGLNTEAFF
20 | TRBJ2-7 | TRBV5-1 | CASSLDAGTSGPFGPYEQYF
15 | TRBJ1-2 | TRBV12-3/TRBV12-4 | CASRPNSALGGGYTF
17 | TRBJ1-1 | TRBV4-3 | CASSQDEGGGFDTEAFF
12 | TRBJ2-1 | TRBV20-1 | CSASRSVNEQFF
13 | TRBJ2-7 | TRBV3-1 | CASSRTGSYEQYF
16 | TRBJ2-5 | TRBV29-1 | CSASGRAGGHQETQYF
14 | TRBJ2-3 | TRBV3-1 | CASRGGIYTDTQYF
17 | TRBJ2-3 | TRBV5-6 | CASSFLAGESPTDTQYF
22 | TRBJ2-7 | TRBV7-1 | CASSSPTSQGAQKLSGDYEQYF
15 | TRBJ2-2 | TRBV7-2 | CASSLAGPRAGELFF
13 | TRBJ1-1 | TRBV29-1 | CSGLTASGTEAFF
15 | TRBJ2-5 | TRBV3-1 | CASSQEGRGIETQYF
15 | TRBJ1-1 | TRBV7-9 | CASSLRDRPNTEAFF
15 | TRBJ2-1 | TRBV12-5 | CASGLLAGRGNEQFF
17 | TRBJ2-3 | TRBV7-8 | CASSSGRAVGGTDTQYF
15 | TRBJ2-2 | TRBV7-9 | CASSFTQTSTGELFF
13 | TRBJ2-6 | TRBV10-2 | CASSDSGANVLTF
15 | TRBJ2-3 | TRBV18 | CASSPPWGGTDTQYF
18 | TRBJ2-4 | TRBV11-2 | CASSSPRGGLGAKNIQYF
14 | TRBJ2-2 | TRBV24-1 | CATSGLPNTGELFF
14 | TRBJ2-7 | TRBV30 | CAWGGGTATYEQYF
14 | TRBJ2-5 | TRBV20-1 | CSAREFSGGETQYF
17 | TRBJ2-1 | TRBV14 | CASSKNTWTGGTNEQFF
18 | TRBJ2-1 | TRBV20-1 | CSARGPASGRGSYNEQFF
14 | TRBJ2-3 | TRBV14 | CASSQVRGTDTQYF
12 | TRBJ1-5 | TRBV12-3/TRBV12-4 | CASTTGEQPQHF
19 | TRBJ2-6 | TRBV11-2 | CASSGTGLAGSSGANVLTF
13 | TRBJ1-1 | TRBV7-6 | CASSTDRGTEAFF
15 | TRBJ2-1 | TRBV6-5 | CASSSPQGSYNEQFF
17 | TRBJ2-3 | TRBV2 | CASSERAGAPRTDTQYF
17 | TRBJ2-3 | TRBV7-9 | CASAPQLAGTLVGTQYF
15 | TRBJ1-6 | TRBV5-1 | CASSPKQGLVSPLHF
15 | TRBJ2-5 | TRBV7-2 | CASSFSGTEQETQYF
13 | TRBJ2-3 | TRBV29-1 | CSVEEYSTDTQYF
15 | TRBJ1-5 | TRBV10-3 | CAIRGDRSNNQPQHF
15 | TRBJ2-7 | TRBV15 | CATSRDGTRMGEQYF
14 | TRBJ2-2 | TRBV10-3 | CAISRETKAGELFF
14 | TRBJ1-2 | TRBV7-9 | CASSAREGNYGYTF
15 | TRBJ2-1 | TRBV12-3/TRBV12-4 | CASSPLSGTRGEQFF
17 | TRBJ1-1 | TRBV7-3 | CASSSYLGQPMNTEAFF
14 | TRBJ1-1 | TRBV9 | CASSVTLQNTEAFF
15 | TRBJ2-2 | TRBV25-1 | CASSDRIGLPGELFF
15 | TRBJ2-1 | TRBV20-1 | CSARRETSGYNEQFF
16 | TRBJ1-5 | TRBV28 | CASSFSGIPSNQPQHF
14 | TRBJ1-1 | TRBV30 | CAWSGAGAANEAFF
17 | TRBJ2-5 | TRBV23-1 | CASSQYARQGDGKTQYF
17 | TRBJ2-3 | TRBV5-1 | CASSPYGLAGGPDTQYF
13 | TRBJ2-7 | TRBV20-1 | CSAPPGRGYEQYF
14 | TRBJ1-1 | TRBV20-1 | CSAREIGGAGEAFF
16 | TRBJ2-1 | TRBV12-3/TRBV12-4 | CASSLITGGPGNEQFF